The 14 T cell receptor beta chains given below trace back to one sample, sequenced in a study of PD-L1 blockade in urothelial cancer (TCRdb year 2017). Library prep was done by the immunoSEQ multiplex PCR assay. As stored in TCRdb, this immuneACCESS dataset retains in-frame rearrangements with V and J assigned. A fraction of the clones does not appear; measured against another copy, unresolved V genes explain less than half of the discrepancy, and the remainder lacks a known reason. The sample table shows around 43,000 clones, and approximately 90% are seen once. The ten largest clones add up to around a quarter of the sample. Explained via the paper, the time point label denotes: pretreatment peripheral blood. Specimen: PBMCs, collected around atezolizumab (anti-PD-L1) treatment. The source is a donor over 35 with urothelial cancer.

The chain links TRBV10-3 to TRBJ1-2, with TRBD1 matching over 10 bases. Per germline, CDR1 ENHRY and CDR2 SYGVKD. This CDR3 is 15 amino acids long. V lost 3 bases and J lost 4; bases outside the gene matches: 5. The CDR3 is CAISEWTGGSYGYTF. CDR3 coding DNA: TGTGCCATCAGTGAATGGACAGGGGGAAGCTATGGCTACACCTTC.

V gene TRBV19 combines with J gene TRBJ2-1; 10 bases are a match to TRBD1. This CDR3 region has 17 residues. Trimming removed 9 bases from V and 0 bases from J; junction bases left unmatched: 11. CDR1 LNHDA and CDR2 SQIVND come from the germline V gene (reference sequence). The CDR3 DNA reads as TGTGCCAGCCGACAGGGGGCAATAGCGGACTCCTACAATGAGCAGTTCTTC. This sequence encodes CASRQGAIADSYNEQFF.

The V call is TRBV14, the J call TRBJ1-2; D gene uncertain. The germline V and J ends were trimmed by 1 base and 8 bases, with 14 bases remaining between them. Germline CDR1 and CDR2: SGHDN and FVKESK. CDR3 length: 14 amino acids. CDR3 loop: CASSQVGAVLGYTF. The CDR3 nucleotides read TGTGCCAGCAGCCAAGTAGGAGCAGTTTTGGGCTACACCTTC.

The chain carries TRBV7-8 and TRBJ2-1, with 8 bases identical to TRBD2. After removal of 5 bases from V and 8 bases from J, the junction contained 11 bases not matched to a gene. Germline V CDR1 and CDR2: SGHVS, FQNEAQ. The CDR3 consists of 15 residues. The CDR3 nucleotides are TGTGCCAGCAGCCCCCCGGGAGGGCCTTTGGATGAGCAGTTCTTC. The encoded protein is CASSPPGGPLDEQFF. Based on the CDR3 plus reference TRBV7-8 and TRBJ2-1, the full variable domain is GAGVSQSPRYKVAKRGQDVALRCDPISGHVSLFWYQQALGQGPEFLTYFQNEAQLDKSGLPSDRFFAERPEGSVSTLKIQRTQQEDSAVYLCASSPPGGPLDEQFFGPGTRLTVL.

The chain is built from TRBV28 and TRBJ2-7; a weak D match, TRBD1 (5 bases). Germline V gene data show CDR1 as MDHEN and CDR2 as SYDVKM. The CDR3 length is 12 residues. The V end was cut by 3 bases, the J end by 6 bases, with 9 bases between. The CDR3 loop is CASSLGHPEQYF. Here the CDR3 DNA reads TGTGCCAGCAGTTTGGGGCATCCCGAGCAGTACTTC.

CDR3 DNA: TGTGCCAGCTCACCGCGGGAGGGCCTGGGCAGGGCCAATGAGCAGTTCTTC. Translated: CASSPREGLGRANEQFF. The chain links TRBV18 to TRBJ2-1, with TRBD2 matching 9 bases. V dropped 3 bases and J dropped 6; count of bases not matched to a gene: 12. Looked up from germline, CDR1 is KGHSH and CDR2 is LQKENI. CDR3 length: 17 residues.

V is TRBV11-3 and J is TRBJ2-2, with TRBD2 as a possible D gene (5 bases). V lost 5 bases, J lost 1 base, and 14 bases lay in between. CDR1 SGHNT and CDR2 YENEEA come from the germline V gene. This CDR3 region has 16 residues. This CDR3 is CASSRTSDLNTGELFF. Here the CDR3 DNA reads TGTGCCAGCAGCCGGACTTCTGACTTGAACACCGGGGAGCTGTTTTTT. Full variable domain (outside the CDR3, taken from reference TRBV11-3 and TRBJ2-2): EAGVVQSPRYKIIEKKQPVAFWCNPISGHNTLYWYLQNLGQGPELLIRYENEEAVDDSQLPKDRFSAERLKGVDSTLKIQPAELGDSAVYLCASSRTSDLNTGELFFGEGSRLTVL.

This CDR3 is CASSQALTGTGGDEQYF. The DNA for the CDR3 is TGTGCCAGCAGCCAAGCCTTAACCGGGACAGGGGGCGACGAGCAGTACTTC. V is TRBV4-2 and J is TRBJ2-7; 12 positions agree with TRBD1. Germline CDR1 LGHNA, CDR2 YNFKEQ. With 1 base clipped from V and 5 bases from J, the junction kept 9 bases outside the gene matches. This CDR3 is 17 amino acids long.

In DNA, the CDR3 is TGTGCCAGCAGAGAGACTAGCGGGAGCCTCCGGGATGAGCAGTTCTTC. This translates into CASRETSGSLRDEQFF. The rearrangement links TRBV6-6 to TRBJ2-1, with 12 bases matching TRBD2. The germline gives CDR1 MNHNY, CDR2 SVGAGI (reference sequence). The V segment lost 6 bases and the J segment 8 bases; nucleotides outside the gene matches: 11. CDR3 length equals 16 residues.

CDR3 sequence (DNA): TGTGCCAGCAGCCGTACAGGGGCTGGAAACACCATATATTTT. Protein sequence: CASSRTGAGNTIYF. This chain connects TRBV7-2 to TRBJ1-3; 7 positions match TRBD1. Germline lookup yields CDR1 SGHTA and CDR2 FQGNSA. The V gene end was trimmed by 5 bases and the J gene end by 2 bases; junction bases not matched to a gene: 3. The CDR3 extends over 14 amino acids.

The chain is built from TRBV7-9 and TRBJ2-1; D call uncertain. Trimming pared 1 base from V and 5 bases from J, leaving 9 bases between. This CDR3 is built from 14 residues. The V gene's germline CDR1 is SEHNR and CDR2 FQNEAQ (reference sequence). The CDR3 coding sequence is TGTGCCAGCAGCTTAGGTCCCCTTAACAATGAGCAGTTCTTC. Encoded protein: CASSLGPLNNEQFF.

The V and J genes are TRBV9 and TRBJ2-2, with 7 nucleotides matching TRBD1. V shed 4 bases, J shed 0 bases, and the junction held 6 bases outside the gene matches. This CDR3 contains 16 residues. CDR1 SGDLS and CDR2 YYNGEE come from the germline V gene. The CDR3 loop is CASSPRDSANTGELFF. In nucleotides, the CDR3 is TGTGCCAGCAGCCCCCGGGACAGCGCGAACACCGGGGAGCTGTTTTTT.

This clone was found once. This sequence joins TRBV6-1 and TRBJ2-3; 8 nucleotides agree with TRBD2. The germline CDR1 and CDR2 sequences are MNHNS and SASEGT. There are 13 residues in the CDR3. The ends lost 6 bases at V and 7 bases at J; junction bases unmatched: 6. DNA of the CDR3: TGTGCCAGCAGAGGTAGCGGGACGCATACGCAGTATTTT. Amino acids: CASRGSGTHTQYF.

This chain uses TRBV4-3 with TRBJ1-1; TRBD1 is a possible D gene (5 bases). The CDR3 is made up of 14 amino acids. Trimming pared 5 bases from V and 3 bases from J, leaving 13 bases between. CDR1 and CDR2 from the germline V gene are LGHNA and YSLEER. CDR3 bases: TGCGCCAGCAGCGGGGGGGGAAGGGACACTGAAGCTTTCTTT. Translated: CASSGGGRDTEAFF.